These 29 T cell receptor beta chains share one sample of origin, sequenced in a study of blood T cell repertoires in COVID-19. The protocol was immunoSEQ multiplex PCR, while the TCRdb copy is restricted to in-frame clones and leaves out a portion. The data contain some 96,000 clones, roughly nine tenths of them seen just once; the ten biggest clones take up about 6.9%. The sample was peripheral blood. These receptors all stem from a man aged 25-45 years in a cohort sampled during active COVID-19.

The V call is TRBV7-8, the J call TRBJ2-7, with TRBD1 matching 7 bases. The CDR3 spans 15 residues. After removal of 4 bases from V and 2 bases from J, the junction contained 8 bases not matched to a gene. Germline loops: CDR1 SGHVS, CDR2 FQNEAQ. The DNA of the CDR3 is TGTGCCAGCAGCTACTCCCGGGACAGAACCTACGAGCAGTACTTC. The encoded protein is CASSYSRDRTYEQYF.

This clone was recorded only once. The V and J genes are TRBV5-1 and TRBJ1-6; possible D gene TRBD1, 6 bases. The V gene lost 0 bases and the J gene lost 8 bases, with 12 bases spanning the gap. In germline, CDR1 is SGHRS, CDR2 YFSETQ. The CDR3 covers 15 residues. The CDR3 region is CASSLAGTQYSPLHF. The CDR3 nucleotides read TGCGCCAGCAGCTTGGCGGGGACACAATATTCACCCCTCCACTTT.

The rearrangement uses TRBV5-6 and TRBJ2-2; D possibly corresponds to TRBD1 (7 bases). Trimming took off 4 bases at V and 0 bases at J, with 16 bases between the two ends. This CDR3 contains 17 residues. Germline V gene sequence: CDR1 SGHDT, CDR2 YYEEEE. The CDR3 spells CASSRAGQIANTGELFF. CDR3 bases: TGTGCCAGCAGCCGCGCGGGACAGATCGCGAACACCGGGGAGCTGTTTTTT.

This chain connects TRBV6-2 or TRBV6-3 to TRBJ2-5; 10 bases agree with TRBD2. V lost 2 bases and J lost 1; bases outside the gene matches: 10. CDR3 size: 18 residues. Germline V gives CDR1 MNHEY, CDR2 SVGEGT. The CDR3 region has the DNA TGTGCCAGCAGTTACGGGACTTCTAGCGGGAGCTCCCAAGAGACCCAGTACTTC. Its protein product is CASSYGTSSGSSQETQYF.

The CDR3 loop reads CAISNGQATTNEKLFF. The CDR3 nucleotides are TGTGCCATCAGTAACGGACAGGCTACAACTAATGAAAAACTGTTTTTT. The chain recombines TRBV10-3 with TRBJ1-4, with TRBD1 identical over 7 bases. The CDR3 spans 16 residues. Germline CDR1 and CDR2: ENHRY and SYGVKD. Trimming removed 5 bases from V and 0 bases from J; junction bases left unmatched: 6.

The V call is TRBV7-3, the J call TRBJ2-3; 8 nucleotides agree with TRBD1. CDR3 length equals 15 residues. V was clipped by 5 bases and J by 3 bases; unmatched bases: 7. Per the germline V gene, CDR1 is SGHTA and CDR2 is FQGTGA. CDR3 bases: TGTGCCAGCAGCGCAGGACAGGGAACGACAGATACGCAGTATTTT. Its protein is CASSAGQGTTDTQYF.

The table lists this clone with a few counts. The chain links TRBV12-3 or TRBV12-4 to TRBJ1-5, with 7 positions matching TRBD1. This CDR3 spans 13 amino acids. Trimming at V came to 5 bases and at J to 4 bases, leaving 2 bases not matched to a gene. The CDR3 DNA reads TGTGCCAGCAGTAAACAGGGGAATCAGCCCCAGCATTTT. This codes for CASSKQGNQPQHF.

The V call is TRBV19, the J call TRBJ1-3, with D tentatively TRBD1 (6 bases). V was clipped by 6 bases and J by 4 bases, with 13 bases between them. CDR1 LNHDA and CDR2 SQIVND come from the germline V gene (reference sequence). This CDR3 is built from 14 residues. The CDR3 here is CASSPQGSGNTIYF. CDR3 bases: TGTGCCAGTAGCCCACAGGGATCCGGAAACACCATATATTTT.

This clone was recorded a few times. This chain joins TRBV7-2 and TRBJ2-3, with TRBD2 matching over 7 bases. Losses at the gene ends were 2 bases for V and 3 bases for J; bases not matched to a gene: 8. The germline CDR1 and CDR2 sequences are SGHTA and FQGNSA. The CDR3 spans 16 residues. The CDR3 reads CASSLKAGLGTDTQYF. The CDR3 region has the DNA TGTGCCAGCAGCTTAAAAGCGGGGTTGGGAACAGATACGCAGTATTTT.

The chain has TRBV7-2 and TRBJ2-7; unclear D gene. This CDR3 has 11 amino acids. Germline CDR1 SGHTA, CDR2 FQGNSA. Between the trimmed V and J ends, which lost 7 bases and 6 bases, there was a span of 10 bases. The CDR3: CASTRFREQYF. DNA of the CDR3: TGTGCCAGCACCCGGTTCCGCGAGCAGTACTTC.

About this clone itself: Other DNA variants within this sample encode the same CDR3. This rearrangement joins TRBV30 to TRBJ2-7, with a tentative D call TRBD1 (6 bases). The V end was cut by 3 bases, the J end by 1 base, with 10 bases between. Germline-derived CDR1 and CDR2 are GTSNPN and SVGIG (reference sequence). CDR3 length equals 13 residues. The chain's CDR3 is CAWSGRGSYEQYF. CDR3 in DNA: TGTGCCTGGAGCGGTAGGGGGTCCTACGAGCAGTACTTC.

The V gene is TRBV30, the J gene TRBJ1-2; no firm D call. Germline-derived CDR1 and CDR2 are GTSNPN and SVGIG (reference sequence). V lost 4 bases, J lost 8 bases, and 11 bases lay in between. This CDR3 is built from 11 residues. This CDR3 is CAWTDTGGYTF. CDR3 sequence (DNA): TGTGCCTGGACCGACACGGGGGGCTACACCTTC.

The chain recombines TRBV6-5 with TRBJ2-1; D unclear. The CDR3 contains 13 residues. CDR1 and CDR2 (germline): MNHEY, SVGAGI. Trimming pared 2 bases from V and 6 bases from J, leaving 8 bases between. The CDR3 sequence: CASSYNSLNEQFF. The CDR3 nucleotides are TGTGCCAGCAGTTACAACAGTCTCAATGAGCAGTTCTTC.

The chain links TRBV10-3 to TRBJ2-1; TRBD1 agrees at 7 bases. The CDR3 loop spans 13 amino acids. With V trimmed by 8 bases and J by 3 bases, 4 bases remained unmatched. Germline values: CDR1 ENHRY, CDR2 SYGVKD. The CDR3 DNA sequence: TGTGCCATCTCCCGGGACAGCTACAATGAGCAGTTCTTC. Translating it yields CAISRDSYNEQFF.

V usage is TRBV2 and J usage is TRBJ2-2, with D possibly matching TRBD1 (5 bases). V shed 3 bases and J shed 8 bases, with 16 bases lying between them. Germline V lookup: CDR1 SNHLY, CDR2 FYNNEI. CDR3 length: 15 residues. CDR3 loop: CASSDQDISPGELFF. The DNA of the CDR3 is TGTGCCAGCAGTGATCAGGACATAAGTCCGGGGGAGCTGTTTTTT.

The chain uses TRBV18 and TRBJ2-7; 8 bases fit TRBD1. V gave up 4 bases and J gave up 0 bases; unmatched junction bases: 11. The CDR3 consists of 17 residues. Germline V CDR1 and CDR2: KGHSH, LQKENI. CDR3 in DNA: TGTGCCAGCTCACTTATGCGACCGGGACAGGTCTCCTACGAGCAGTACTTC. Protein: CASSLMRPGQVSYEQYF.

In its sample, this clone was seen a few times. This chain connects TRBV4-1 to TRBJ2-5; 9 nucleotides line up with TRBD2. Germline CDR1 and CDR2: MGHRA and YSYEKL. V shed 6 bases, J shed 1 base, and the junction held 12 bases outside the gene matches. There are 17 residues in the CDR3. CDR3 protein: CASSPSHNSGGQETQYF. The CDR3 coding sequence is TGCGCCAGCAGTCCAAGTCATAATAGCGGGGGCCAAGAGACCCAGTACTTC.

This clone was counted a single time. V gene TRBV28 combines with J gene TRBJ2-5; a weak D match, TRBD2 (6 bases). CDR3 size: 15 residues. Germline V gene sequence: CDR1 MDHEN, CDR2 SYDVKM. V was trimmed by 4 bases and J by 5 bases, leaving 17 bases between them. The CDR3, as DNA: TGTGCCAGCAGTTCCGGGGGACCCAGTGGGGAGACCCAGTACTTC. Its translation: CASSSGGPSGETQYF.

The chain joins TRBV2 to TRBJ2-1; TRBD2 agrees at 10 bases. Trimming at V came to 8 bases and at J to 6 bases, leaving 10 bases not matched to a gene. The CDR3 runs to 15 residues. The germline V gene encodes CDR1 SNHLY and CDR2 FYNNEI. The CDR3, as DNA: TGTGCCAGCCTTGGGGGCAGCGGGAGGGGCAATGAGCAGTTCTTC. Encoded protein: CASLGGSGRGNEQFF.

The table lists this clone with a count of one. The V call is TRBV11-1, the J call TRBJ2-5, with TRBD1 matching over 8 bases. Germline V gene sequence: CDR1 SGHAT, CDR2 FQDESV (reference sequence). This CDR3 is built from 16 residues. After removal of 5 bases from V and 3 bases from J, the junction contained 11 bases not matched to a gene. CDR3 sequence: CASSPVGTGEKETQYF. In DNA, the CDR3 is TGTGCCAGCAGCCCCGTAGGGACAGGTGAAAAAGAGACCCAGTACTTC.

J is TRBJ2-5 and V is TRBV4-1; 8 positions agree with TRBD2. This CDR3 is 15 amino acids long. Germline CDR1 MGHRA, CDR2 YSYEKL. V gave up 0 bases and J gave up 5 bases; unmatched junction bases: 5. For the CDR3, the DNA is TGCGCCAGCAGCCAAGAGGGACTAGTCGGGGAGACCCAGTACTTC. Translation gives CASSQEGLVGETQYF.

This chain joins TRBV6-2 or TRBV6-3 and TRBJ2-1; D gene uncertain. This CDR3 spans 12 amino acids. In germline, CDR1 is MNHEY, CDR2 SVGEGT. Between the trimmed V and J ends, which lost 2 bases and 5 bases, there was a span of 4 bases. The CDR3 is CASSYRDNEQFF. In nucleotides, the CDR3 is TGTGCCAGCAGTTACAGAGACAATGAGCAGTTCTTC.

This chain uses TRBV11-1 with TRBJ2-7; 7 bases align to TRBD1. Trimming took 1 base from V and 4 from J; bases not matched to a gene: 4. Germline V gene lookup returns CDR1 SGHAT and CDR2 FQDESV (reference sequence). This CDR3 spans 14 amino acids. CDR3 region: CASSLGPQGYEQYF. CDR3 sequence (DNA): TGTGCCAGCAGCTTAGGTCCACAGGGGTACGAGCAGTACTTC. Full variable domain (remainder filled in from reference TRBV11-1 and TRBJ2-7): EAEVAQSPRYKITEKSQAVAFWCDPISGHATLYWYRQILGQGPELLVQFQDESVVDDSQLPKDRFSAERLKGVDSTLKIQPAELGDSAMYLCASSLGPQGYEQYFGPGTRLTVT.

The chain combines TRBV30 with TRBJ2-7; D gene unclear. V was clipped by 0 bases and J by 3 bases, with 12 bases between them. This CDR3 comprises 14 residues. The germline V gene has CDR1 GTSNPN and CDR2 SVGIG (reference sequence). CDR3: CAWSVPPYSYEQYF. The DNA for the CDR3 is TGTGCCTGGAGTGTACCCCCCTACAGCTACGAGCAGTACTTC.

The chain couples TRBV7-9 to TRBJ2-7, with TRBD1 matching 9 bases. The CDR3 runs to 16 residues. The germline CDR1 and CDR2 sequences are SEHNR and FQNEAQ (reference sequence). Losses at the gene ends were 5 bases for V and 6 bases for J; bases not matched to a gene: 14. CDR3 nucleotides: TGTGCCAGCAGCGGAAGGTTGGGGACAGGGCCCACCGAGCAGTACTTC. Translated, it gives CASSGRLGTGPTEQYF.

CDR3 DNA sequence: TGTGCCAGCAGCTTCACCACGGTCAATCAGCCCCAGCATTTT. Protein: CASSFTTVNQPQHF. This chain joins TRBV7-2 and TRBJ1-5, with D unresolved. This CDR3 spans 14 amino acids. The ends were cut back, 3 bases at V and 3 bases at J, with 9 bases in the middle. CDR1 is SGHTA and CDR2 is FQGNSA in the germline V gene.

There are a few counts of this clone. The chain has TRBV2 and TRBJ1-5; D remains ambiguous. Trimming cost V 6 bases and J 6 bases, with 12 bases left between them. Germline V gene data show CDR1 as SNHLY and CDR2 as FYNNEI. The CDR3 contains 13 residues. CDR3 in amino acids: CASRAQGLQPQHF. The CDR3 nucleotides are TGTGCCAGCAGGGCACAAGGACTTCAGCCCCAGCATTTT.

This clone has a single count. The rearrangement uses TRBV5-1 and TRBJ2-1, with D possibly TRBD2 on 5 matching bases. The germline V and J ends were trimmed by 0 bases and 3 bases, with 10 bases remaining between them. The CDR3 covers 15 residues. Germline values: CDR1 SGHRS, CDR2 YFSETQ. The CDR3 DNA sequence: TGCGCCAGCAGCTTGGGGGGAAGCGGCTACAATGAGCAGTTCTTC. Translated, it gives CASSLGGSGYNEQFF.

This clone was detected a few times. The V gene is TRBV28, the J gene TRBJ1-1; no reliable D call. The CDR3 totals 11 residues. The V gene lost 6 bases and the J gene lost 5 bases, with 7 bases spanning the gap. Germline V gene data show CDR1 as MDHEN and CDR2 as SYDVKM. The CDR3 protein is CASRQTTEAFF. The CDR3 DNA follows: TGTGCCAGCAGGCAGACAACTGAAGCTTTCTTT.